This record looks at one TCR beta chain sequence and its context. The antigen remains unidentified. These data come from a study of cytomegalovirus exposure and HLA in healthy donors. On the study more broadly: There were 117 million unique TCR beta sequences, drawn from some 180 million T cells, in an earlier analysis. From donors who were HLA-typed, an early data release held 70 million to 90 million unique TCRs. Study results and caveats: It was 160 or so TCR beta chains that were listed as cytomegalovirus-associated. Rates of TCR association differed by HLA locus in a later analysis, with DRB1 highest and HLA-C lowest.

The primer mix had 60 Vbeta and 13 Jbeta primers. Sequenced by immunoSEQ multiplex PCR; TCRdb stores in-frame clones only, minus some. The table includes some 110,000 clones, 76% detected once. J was trimmed by 7 bases and V by 5 bases; bases with no gene match: 9. The CDR3 length is 15 residues. Germline V gene data show CDR1 as MNHNS and CDR2 as SASEGT. This receptor was obtained from a man aged 35 to 55 in good health and CMV-seropositive. The chain combines TRBV6-1 with TRBJ2-1; 9 bases fit TRBD1. The source material was PBMCs. Written as DNA, the CDR3 is TGTGCCAGCAGTCCAGATCCGACAGGGGGAAATGAGCAGTTCTTC. It translates to CASSPDPTGGNEQFF.